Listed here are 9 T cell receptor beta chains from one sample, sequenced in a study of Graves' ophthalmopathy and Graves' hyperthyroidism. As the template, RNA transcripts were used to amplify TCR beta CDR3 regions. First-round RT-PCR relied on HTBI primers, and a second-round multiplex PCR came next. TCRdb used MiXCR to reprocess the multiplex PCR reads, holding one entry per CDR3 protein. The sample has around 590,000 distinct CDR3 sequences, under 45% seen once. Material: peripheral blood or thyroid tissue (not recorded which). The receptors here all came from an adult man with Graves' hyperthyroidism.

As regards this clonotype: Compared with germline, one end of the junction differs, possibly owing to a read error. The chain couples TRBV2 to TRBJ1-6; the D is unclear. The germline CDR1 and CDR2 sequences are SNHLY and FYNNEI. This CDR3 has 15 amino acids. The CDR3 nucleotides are TGTACCAGCAGTGAAGCACCAGGCCATAATTCACCCCTCCACTTT. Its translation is CTSSEAPGHNSPLHF.

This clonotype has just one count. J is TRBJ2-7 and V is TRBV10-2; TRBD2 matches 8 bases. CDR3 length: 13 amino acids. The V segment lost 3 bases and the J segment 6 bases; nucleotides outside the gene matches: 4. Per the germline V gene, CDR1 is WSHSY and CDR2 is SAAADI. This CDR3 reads CASSETGGVEQYF. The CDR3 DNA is TGCGCCAGCAGTGAAACGGGAGGGGTCGAGCAGTACTTC.

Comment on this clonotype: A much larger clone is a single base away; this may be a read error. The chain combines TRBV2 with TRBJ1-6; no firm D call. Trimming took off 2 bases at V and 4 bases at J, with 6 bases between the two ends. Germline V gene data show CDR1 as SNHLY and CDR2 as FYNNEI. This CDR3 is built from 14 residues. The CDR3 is CASSEQEYNSPLHF. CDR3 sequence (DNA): TGTGCCAGCAGTGAACAGGAGTATAATTCACCCCTCCACTTT.

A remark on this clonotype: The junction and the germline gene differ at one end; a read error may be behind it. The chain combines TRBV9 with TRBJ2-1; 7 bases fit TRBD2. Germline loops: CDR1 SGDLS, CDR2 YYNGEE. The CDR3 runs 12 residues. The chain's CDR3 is CASSVSGNERFF. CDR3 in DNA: TGTGCCAGCAGCGTCAGCGGGAATGAGCGGTTCTTC.

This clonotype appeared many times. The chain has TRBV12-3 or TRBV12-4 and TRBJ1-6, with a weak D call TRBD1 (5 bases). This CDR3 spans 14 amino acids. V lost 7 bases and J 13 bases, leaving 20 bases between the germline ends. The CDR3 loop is CASTLGEGAGPLHF. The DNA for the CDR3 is TGTGCCAGCACCCTGGGGGAGGGCGCGGGGCCCCTCCACTTT.

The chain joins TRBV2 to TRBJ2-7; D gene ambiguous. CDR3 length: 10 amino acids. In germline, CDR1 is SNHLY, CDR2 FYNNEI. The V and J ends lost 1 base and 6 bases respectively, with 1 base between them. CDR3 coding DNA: TGTGCCAGCAGTGAAGTCGAGCAGTACTTC. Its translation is CASSEVEQYF.

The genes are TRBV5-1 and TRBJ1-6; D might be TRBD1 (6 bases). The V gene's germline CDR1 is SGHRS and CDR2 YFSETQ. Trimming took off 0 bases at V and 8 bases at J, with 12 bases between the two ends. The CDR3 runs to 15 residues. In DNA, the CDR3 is TGCGCCAGCAGCTTGGACAGGGCCGAGTATTCACCCCTCCACTTT. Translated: CASSLDRAEYSPLHF.

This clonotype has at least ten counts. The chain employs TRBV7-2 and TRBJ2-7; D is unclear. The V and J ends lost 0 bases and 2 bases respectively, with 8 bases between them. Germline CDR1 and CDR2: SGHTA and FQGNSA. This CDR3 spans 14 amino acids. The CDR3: CASSLATDTYEQYF. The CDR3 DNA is TGTGCCAGCAGCTTAGCGACTGATACCTACGAGCAGTACTTC.

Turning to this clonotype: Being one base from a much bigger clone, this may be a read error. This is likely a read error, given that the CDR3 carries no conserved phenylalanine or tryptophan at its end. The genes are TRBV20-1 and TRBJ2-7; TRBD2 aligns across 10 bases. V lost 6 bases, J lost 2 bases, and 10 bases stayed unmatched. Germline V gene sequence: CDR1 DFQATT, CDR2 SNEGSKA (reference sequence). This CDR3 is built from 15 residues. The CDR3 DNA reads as TGCAGTGCACCCCTACTAGCGGGAATGCCCTACGAGCAGTACTAC. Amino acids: CSAPLLAGMPYEQYY.